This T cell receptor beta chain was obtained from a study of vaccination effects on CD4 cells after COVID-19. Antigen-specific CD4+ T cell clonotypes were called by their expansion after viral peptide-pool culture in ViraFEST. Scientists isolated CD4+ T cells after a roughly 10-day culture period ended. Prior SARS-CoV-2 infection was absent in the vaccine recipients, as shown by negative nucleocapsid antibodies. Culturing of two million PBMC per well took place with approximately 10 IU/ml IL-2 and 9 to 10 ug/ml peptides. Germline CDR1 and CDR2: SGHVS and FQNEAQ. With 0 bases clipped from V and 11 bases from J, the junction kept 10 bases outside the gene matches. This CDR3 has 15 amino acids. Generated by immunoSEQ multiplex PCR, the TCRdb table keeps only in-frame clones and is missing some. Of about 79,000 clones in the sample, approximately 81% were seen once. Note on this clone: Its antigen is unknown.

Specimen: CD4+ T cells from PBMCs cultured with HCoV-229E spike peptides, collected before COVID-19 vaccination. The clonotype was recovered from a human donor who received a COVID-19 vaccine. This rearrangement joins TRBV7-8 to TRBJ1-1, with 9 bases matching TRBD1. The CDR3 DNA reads TGTGCCAGCAGCTTAGCTTCTTTACAGGGGGCCCCGGCTTTCTTT. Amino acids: CASSLASLQGAPAFF.